Listed here is a single TCR beta chain. The antigen remains unidentified. CDR1 and CDR2 (germline): GTSNPN, SVGIG (reference sequence). Trimming left V 2 bases short and J 1 base short, with 14 bases between. This CDR3 region has 15 residues. The data were obtained in a study of cytomegalovirus exposure and HLA in healthy donors. The study drew the donors from its approximately 110-subject validation cohort, separate from the roughly 700-subject first cohort. Study-level results: Later, an analysis found that TCR clusters from the first cohort tended to co-occur in the 120 validation repertoires. Under in vitro conditions, a few CMV-associated chains were confirmed as specific for CMV antigens. The study labeled more than 150 TCR beta chains cytomegalovirus-associated.

Profiled with immunoSEQ multiplex PCR; TCRdb holds only in-frame clones, not every one. The table records 150,000 to 200,000 clones, approximately 84% of them present only once. Sequencing input: PBMCs. This chain links TRBV30 with TRBJ1-2, with a possible D match to TRBD1 (6 bases). This receptor was taken from a man younger than 30 in good health and CMV-seropositive. This CDR3 is CAWSPGGADNYGYTF. CDR3 in DNA: TGTGCCTGGAGTCCCGGGGGGGCAGATAACTATGGCTACACCTTC.